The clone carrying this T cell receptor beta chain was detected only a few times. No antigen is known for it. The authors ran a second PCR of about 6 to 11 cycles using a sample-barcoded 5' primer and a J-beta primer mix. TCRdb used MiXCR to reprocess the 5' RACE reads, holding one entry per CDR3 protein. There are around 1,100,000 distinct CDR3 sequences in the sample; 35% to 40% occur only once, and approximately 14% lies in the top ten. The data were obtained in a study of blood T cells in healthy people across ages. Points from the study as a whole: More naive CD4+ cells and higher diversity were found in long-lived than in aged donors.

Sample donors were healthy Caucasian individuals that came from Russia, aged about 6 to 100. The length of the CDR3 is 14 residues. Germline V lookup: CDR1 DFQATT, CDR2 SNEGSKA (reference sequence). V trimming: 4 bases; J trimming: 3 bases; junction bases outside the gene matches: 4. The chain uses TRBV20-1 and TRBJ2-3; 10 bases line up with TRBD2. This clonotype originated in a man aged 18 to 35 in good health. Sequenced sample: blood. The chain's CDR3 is CSAIPSGGTDTQYF. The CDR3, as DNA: TGCAGTGCTATTCCTAGCGGGGGTACAGATACGCAGTATTTT.